This T cell receptor (beta chain) is from a study of shared clonotypes between healthy human individuals. This clone was seen more than once but under ten times. The sample holds other DNA sequences that translate to the same CDR3. Profiled with immunoSEQ multiplex PCR; TCRdb holds only in-frame clones, not every one. The sample holds over a million clones, about 77% seen once. The CDR3 has 11 amino acids. Between the trimmed V and J ends, which lost 0 bases and 5 bases, there was a span of 4 bases. Germline assignment: CDR1 GTSNPN and CDR2 SVGIG (reference sequence). The V gene is TRBV30, the J gene TRBJ1-1; D is uncertain. The TCR was taken from a man between 18 and 35 years old in good health. Sequences were obtained from memory CD4+ T cells sorted from blood. Sample subset: CD45RA-negative fraction. The CDR3: CAWSVLTEAFF. For the CDR3, the DNA is TGTGCCTGGAGTGTATTAACTGAAGCTTTCTTT.